This record looks at one T cell receptor beta chain sequence and its context. At one boundary the junction diverges from the germline segment, which might be a read error. No cell sorting was done before RNA was extracted from the tissue. Three rounds of nested PCR, following a modified ARM-PCR protocol, produced the TCRbeta library. Each CDR3 protein is one row after TCRdb ran MiXCR on the multiplex PCR reads. The sample has 78,000 or so distinct CDR3 sequences, 80% to 85% seen once. This specimen comes from a study of tumor and adjacent non-tumor tissue in lung cancer. CDR3 size: 16 residues. Germline V gene sequence: CDR1 MNHNS, CDR2 SASEGT.

The specimen sequenced was lung tumor tissue. The gene calls are TRBV6-1 and TRBJ1-5; D is undetermined. The receptor's source is a woman in her forties or fifties with non-small cell lung cancer. CDR3 DNA: TGTACCAGCAGTGAAATGAGGCAAACTAGCAATCAGCCCCAGCATTTT. It codes for CTSSEMRQTSNQPQHF.